Following are 8 T cell receptor beta chains from one sample sequenced in a study of cytomegalovirus exposure and HLA in healthy donors. The primer mix had 60 Vbeta and 13 Jbeta primers. The assay was immunoSEQ multiplex PCR, and TCRdb's table has in-frame clones only and misses some. The profile shows roughly 190,000 clones, approximately 79% of them singletons. Sequenced material: PBMCs. These receptors were obtained from a woman in her late teens or twenties in good health and CMV-seronegative.

The V call is TRBV27, the J call TRBJ2-1, with D unclear. The germline V gene encodes CDR1 MNHEY and CDR2 SMNVEV (reference sequence). V was trimmed by 6 bases and J by 9 bases, leaving 15 bases between them. This CDR3 has 13 residues. The CDR3 region has the DNA TGTGCCAGCAGCCGACCCGCGGAGCTTGAGCAGTTCTTC. Translated: CASSRPAELEQFF.

Only one count was recorded for this clone. The V and J genes are TRBV2 and TRBJ2-5; 7 nucleotides line up with TRBD1. The CDR3 has 12 amino acids. Germline V CDR1 and CDR2: SNHLY, FYNNEI. After removal of 8 bases from V and 5 bases from J, the junction contained 5 bases not matched to a gene. This chain's CDR3 is CASFDRAETQYF. As DNA, the CDR3 is TGTGCCAGCTTTGACAGGGCCGAGACCCAGTACTTC.

This chain connects TRBV29-1 to TRBJ2-1, with 8 positions matching TRBD2. This CDR3 has 16 residues. The V and J ends lost 8 bases and 1 base, in that order; junction bases with no gene match: 13. Germline CDR1 and CDR2: SQVTM and ANQGSEA. The CDR3 bases are TGCAGCACGAGAGGGGCGGGAGGAGGGTCCTACAATGAGCAGTTCTTC. Protein: CSTRGAGGGSYNEQFF.

In this sample, this clone turned up a few times. The DNA for the CDR3 is TGTGCCAGTAGTTGGCTAGCCGCACCAACAAGTGAGCAGTTCTTC. Residues: CASSWLAAPTSEQFF. The V call is TRBV19, the J call TRBJ2-1, with D possibly TRBD2 on 5 matching bases. The V and J ends lost 5 bases and 9 bases respectively, with 20 bases between them. The germline CDR1 and CDR2 sequences are LNHDA and SQIVND (reference sequence). CDR3 length: 15 amino acids.

The genes are TRBV28 and TRBJ1-1, with no clear D. CDR1 is MDHEN and CDR2 is SYDVKM in the germline V gene. The V gene lost 3 bases and the J gene lost 8 bases, with 13 bases spanning the gap. The CDR3 loop spans 13 amino acids. The CDR3 protein is CASSFGLSDEAFF. In DNA form, the CDR3 reads TGTGCCAGCAGTTTCGGGCTTAGCGACGAAGCTTTCTTT.

The chain couples TRBV19 to TRBJ1-2; a possible D gene is TRBD1 (5 bases). V shed 5 bases and J shed 3 bases, with 22 bases lying between them. CDR1 and CDR2 (germline): LNHDA, SQIVND (reference sequence). The CDR3 is 17 amino acids. The CDR3 nucleotides read TGTGCCAGTAGTCCCACGGATGGGGCAGAGACCTACTATGGCTACACCTTC. It codes for CASSPTDGAETYYGYTF.

This CDR3 is CASSQIQGPGDTQYF. The CDR3 DNA reads as TGTGCCAGCAGTCAGATACAGGGGCCGGGAGATACGCAGTATTTT. V is TRBV27 and J is TRBJ2-3; 7 nucleotides match TRBD1. The J segment lost 5 bases and the V segment lost 5 bases, leaving 10 bases of the junction unmatched. This CDR3 region has 15 residues. The V gene's germline CDR1 is MNHEY and CDR2 SMNVEV (reference sequence).

V gene TRBV5-4 combines with J gene TRBJ2-1, with 14 bases fitting TRBD2. Germline lookup yields CDR1 SGHNT and CDR2 YYREEE (reference sequence). The V segment lost 4 bases and the J segment 8 bases; nucleotides outside the gene matches: 8. The CDR3 loop spans 16 amino acids. The CDR3 loop reads CASSRRLAGGLDEQFF. The CDR3 region has the DNA TGTGCCAGCAGCCGGAGACTAGCGGGGGGGCTAGATGAGCAGTTCTTC. Using reference TRBV5-4 and TRBJ2-1 for the parts outside the CDR3, the full variable domain is ETGVTQSPTHLIKTRGQQVTLRCSSQSGHNTVSWYQQALGQGPQFIFQYYREEENGRGNFPPRFSGLQFPNYSSELNVNALELDDSALYLCASSRRLAGGLDEQFFGPGTRLTVL.